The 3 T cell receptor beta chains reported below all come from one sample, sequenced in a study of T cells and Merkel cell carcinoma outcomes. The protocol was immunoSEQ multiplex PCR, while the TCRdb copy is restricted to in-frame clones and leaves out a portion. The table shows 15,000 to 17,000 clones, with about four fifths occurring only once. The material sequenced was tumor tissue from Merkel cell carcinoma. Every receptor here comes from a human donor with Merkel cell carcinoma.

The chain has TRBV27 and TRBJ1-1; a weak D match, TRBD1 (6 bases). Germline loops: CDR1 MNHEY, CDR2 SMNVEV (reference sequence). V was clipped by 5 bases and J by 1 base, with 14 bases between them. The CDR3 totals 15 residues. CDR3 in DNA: TGTGCCAGCAGTCGGACAGACCCATCGAACACTGAAGCTTTCTTT. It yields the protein CASSRTDPSNTEAFF.

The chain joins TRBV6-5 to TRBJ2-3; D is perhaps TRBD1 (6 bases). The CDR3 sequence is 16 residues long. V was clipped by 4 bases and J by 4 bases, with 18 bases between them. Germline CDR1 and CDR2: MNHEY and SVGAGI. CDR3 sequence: CASSSDVQGRADTQYF. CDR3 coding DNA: TGTGCCAGCAGTTCCGACGTACAGGGTAGAGCAGATACGCAGTATTTT.

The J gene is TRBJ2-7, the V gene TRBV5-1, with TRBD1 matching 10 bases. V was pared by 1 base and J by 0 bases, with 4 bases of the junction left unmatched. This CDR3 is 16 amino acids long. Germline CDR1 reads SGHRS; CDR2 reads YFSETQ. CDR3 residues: CASSLLGQGFSYEQYF. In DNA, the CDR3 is TGCGCCAGCAGCTTGTTGGGACAGGGGTTCTCCTACGAGCAGTACTTC.